This TCR beta chain was recovered during a study of T cells in Graves' hyperthyroidism and ophthalmopathy. General observations from the study: Classification by a 13 V-J model distinguished ophthalmopathy from stable hyperthyroidism.

The CDR3 loop spans 13 amino acids. The V end was cut by 2 bases, the J end by 2 bases, with 8 bases between. CDR1 and CDR2 from the germline V gene are SGDLS and YYNGEE. This clonotype was picked up many times. Its cognate antigen is unknown. Stable hyperthyroidism: no ophthalmopathy progression over 18 months of follow-up. Using RNA transcripts as the source, TCR beta CDR3 regions were amplified. A set of HTBI primers served as the primers for a first-round RT-PCR of the TCR CDR3. TCRdb passed the multiplex PCR reads through MiXCR, listing each CDR3 protein once. The table records some 620,000 distinct CDR3 sequences, around 15% of them present only once.

The source material was blood. This clonotype originated in a woman in her twenties or thirties with Graves' hyperthyroidism. The rearrangement links TRBV9 to TRBJ2-7; D perhaps matches TRBD2 (5 bases). CDR3 loop: CASSVGVAYEQYF. CDR3 DNA sequence: TGTGCCAGCAGCGTGGGAGTGGCCTACGAGCAGTACTTC.